Reported below is one T cell receptor beta chain. Antigen specificity is unknown. V lost 3 bases to trimming and J lost 4 bases, with 12 bases between them. The CDR3 is 14 residues long. CDR1 is LNHDA and CDR2 is SQIVND in the germline V gene (reference sequence). This sample was included in a study of cytomegalovirus exposure and HLA in healthy donors. Points from the study as a whole: Most TCR sequences were rare, but some public TCRs occurred in many donors.

Libraries were prepared by immunoSEQ multiplex PCR; TCRdb keeps only in-frame clonotypes and omits some of them. The sample carries about 60,000 clones, over 90% recorded once. The donors were in the approximately 120-subject validation cohort; that cohort was separate from the 666-subject first cohort. Sequenced material: PBMCs. The chain combines TRBV19 with TRBJ2-5; TRBD2 might be the D (5 bases). This receptor was taken from a young woman in good health and CMV-seropositive. The CDR3 coding sequence is TGTGCCAGTAGTATTGGAGGCTTTTCAGAGACCCAGTACTTC. The encoded protein is CASSIGGFSETQYF.